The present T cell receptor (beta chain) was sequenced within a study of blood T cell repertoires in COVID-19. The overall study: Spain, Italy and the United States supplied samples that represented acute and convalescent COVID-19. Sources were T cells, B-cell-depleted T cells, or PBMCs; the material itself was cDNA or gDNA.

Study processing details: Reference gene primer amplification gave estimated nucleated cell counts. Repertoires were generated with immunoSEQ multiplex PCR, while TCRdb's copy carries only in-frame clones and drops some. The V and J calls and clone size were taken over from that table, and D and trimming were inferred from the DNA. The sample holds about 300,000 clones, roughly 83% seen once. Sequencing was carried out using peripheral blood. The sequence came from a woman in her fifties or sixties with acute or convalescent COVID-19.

The CDR3 DNA reads as TGTGCCAGCAGCCCCAGCGGGAGAGAGGCCGGGGAGCTGTTTTTT. Its translation: CASSPSGREAGELFF. This chain connects TRBV27 to TRBJ2-2, with 8 bases identical to TRBD2. The CDR3 runs 15 residues. Per the germline V gene, CDR1 is MNHEY and CDR2 is SMNVEV (reference sequence). V shed 6 bases, J shed 6 bases, and the junction held 9 bases outside the gene matches.